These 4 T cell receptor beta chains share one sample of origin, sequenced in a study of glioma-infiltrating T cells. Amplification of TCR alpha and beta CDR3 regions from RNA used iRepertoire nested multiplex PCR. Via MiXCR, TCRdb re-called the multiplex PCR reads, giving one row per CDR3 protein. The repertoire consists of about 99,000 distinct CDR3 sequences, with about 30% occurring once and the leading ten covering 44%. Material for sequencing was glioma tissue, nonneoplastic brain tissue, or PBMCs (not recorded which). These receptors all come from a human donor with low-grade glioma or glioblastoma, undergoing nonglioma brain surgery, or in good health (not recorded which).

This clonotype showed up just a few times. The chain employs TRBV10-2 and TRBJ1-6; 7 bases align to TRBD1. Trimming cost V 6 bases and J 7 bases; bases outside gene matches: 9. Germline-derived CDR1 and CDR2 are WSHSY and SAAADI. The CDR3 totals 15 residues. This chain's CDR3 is CASRVSGQWNSPLHF. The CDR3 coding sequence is TGCGCCAGCAGGGTATCGGGACAGTGGAATTCACCCCTCCACTTT.

CDR3 loop: CASSAGTSGMTDTQYF. CDR3 coding DNA: TGTGCCAGCAGCGCAGGGACTAGTGGCATGACAGATACGCAGTATTTT. The chain couples TRBV9 to TRBJ2-3; 8 bases are shared with TRBD2. The CDR3 is 16 residues long. The germline V gene encodes CDR1 SGDLS and CDR2 YYNGEE. The junction had 9 bases not matched to a gene; V was cut back by 3 bases and J by 3 bases.

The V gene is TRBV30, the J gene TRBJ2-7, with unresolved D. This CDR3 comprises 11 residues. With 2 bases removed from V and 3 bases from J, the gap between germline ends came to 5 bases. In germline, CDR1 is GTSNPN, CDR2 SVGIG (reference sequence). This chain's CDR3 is CAWSYNYEQYF. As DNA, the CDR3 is TGTGCCTGGAGTTACAACTACGAGCAGTACTTC.

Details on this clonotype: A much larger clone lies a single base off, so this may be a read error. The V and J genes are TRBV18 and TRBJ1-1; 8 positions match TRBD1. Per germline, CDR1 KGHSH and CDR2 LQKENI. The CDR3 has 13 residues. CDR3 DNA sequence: TGTGCCACGACAGGGGACATGAACACTGAATCTTTCTTT. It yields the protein CATTGDMNTESFF. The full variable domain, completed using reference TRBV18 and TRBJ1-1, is NAGVMQNPRHLVRRRGQEARLRCSPMKGHSHVYWYRQLPEEGLKFMVYLQKENIIDESGMPKERFSAEFPKEGPSILRIQQVVRGDSAAYFCATTGDMNTESFFGQGTRLTVV.